This TCR beta chain was sequenced for a study of prognosis after radiotherapy for stage I lung cancer. Study observations and caveats: Lower Shannon entropy values were found after stereotactic body radiation therapy in patients who developed distant metastases.

Trimming took 6 bases from V and 13 from J; bases not matched to a gene: 20. The V gene's germline CDR1 is SNHLY and CDR2 FYNNEI. The CDR3 is 15 amino acids. Worth noting for this clonotype: Its antigen is not known.

Amplicons of TCR beta CDR3 were generated from genomic DNA by two-round multiplex PCR. First-round PCR used primers specific to each TRBV and TRBJ gene. TCRdb used MiXCR to reprocess the multiplex PCR reads, holding one entry per CDR3 protein. This sample has 15,000 to 20,000 distinct CDR3 sequences, with less than 55% found just once. The source material was PBMCs, sampled before or after stereotactic body radiation therapy (not recorded which). The receptor's source is a donor of 50 years or more with non-small cell lung cancer. This chain uses TRBV2 with TRBJ2-7; 8 bases are shared with TRBD2. This chain's CDR3 is CASRRTSRNSYEKYF. DNA for the CDR3: TGTGCCAGCAGAAGGACTAGCCGGAACTCGTACGAGAAATACTTC.